A single sample gave rise to the 21 T cell receptor beta chains below, sequenced in a study of breast tumors, draining lymph nodes, adjacent tissues. TCRdb itself ran the multiplex PCR reads through MiXCR, one entry per CDR3 protein. This sample has 150,000 to 250,000 distinct CDR3 sequences, with over 25% found just once. Axillary draining lymph nodes of breast cancer patients supplied the node samples. The sequencing sample was made of axillary lymph node tissue. The receptors stem from a female donor with breast cancer. Some clones in this sample may be carry-over from other donors' samples.

On this clonotype itself: It is likely a read error, because the conserved phenylalanine at the end of the CDR3 is missing. V is TRBV29-1 and J is TRBJ1-1, with D possibly being TRBD1 (6 bases). V was shortened by 5 bases and J by 1 base, with 11 bases between the two germline ends. The CDR3 is 13 residues long. The germline CDR1 and CDR2 sequences are SQVTM and ANQGSEA. The CDR3 is CSVQGSRNTEAFL. CDR3 DNA sequence: TGCAGCGTTCAGGGGTCTAGGAACACTGAAGCTTTCTTG.

This clonotype was counted at least ten times. The chain links TRBV7-2 to TRBJ2-7, with D possibly being TRBD1 or TRBD2 (6 bases each). Germline-derived CDR1 and CDR2 are SGHTA and FQGNSA. CDR3 length: 15 residues. V lost 7 bases, J lost 0 bases, and 16 bases lay in between. CDR3 in amino acids: CASTLGGSFSYEQYF. The CDR3, as DNA: TGTGCCAGCACCCTAGGGGGGTCCTTCTCCTACGAGCAGTACTTC.

Details on this clonotype: The DNA is left out, because the CDR3 cannot be placed on it with certainty; the CDR3 is given as TCRdb lists it. The chain uses TRBV7-9 and TRBJ1-2; the table's TRBD1 call for D was not verified on the DNA. The CDR3 length equals 19 residues, ends included. The germline CDR1 and CDR2 sequences are SEHNR and FQNEAQ (reference sequence). The CDR3 reads CASSFYICSAEGVGYGYTF.

V and J are TRBV6-7 and TRBJ1-5; 9 bases line up with TRBD1. TRBV6-7 is marked as an open reading frame, function uncertain. This CDR3 comprises 18 residues. V lost 8 bases to trimming and J lost 2 bases; unmatched junction nucleotides: 16. DNA of the CDR3: TGTGCCAGCCGCCAACGGGACAGGGCTTGGTCGGGCAATCAGCCCCAGCATTTT. Translated: CASRQRDRAWSGNQPQHF.

This clonotype has at least ten counts. The chain is built from TRBV7-6 and TRBJ1-2, with TRBD1 as a possible D gene (5 bases). Germline assignment: CDR1 SGHVS and CDR2 FNYEAQ. The CDR3 has 13 residues. The germline V and J ends were trimmed by 4 bases and 8 bases, with 14 bases remaining between them. DNA of the CDR3: TGTGCCAGCAGCTCACGATCAGGGAGGGGCTACACCTTC. This gives the protein CASSSRSGRGYTF.

With regard to this clonotype: A much larger clonotype is one base distant, so this may be a read error. The CDR3 DNA reads as TGTGCCAGCAGCGATGGGACAGGGGGTTCCTACGAGCAGTACTTC. Protein: CASSDGTGGSYEQYF. The chain has TRBV5-4 and TRBJ2-7, with TRBD1 matching 11 bases. Germline-derived CDR1 and CDR2 are SGHNT and YYREEE (reference sequence). V was clipped by 4 bases and J by 1 base; unmatched bases: 4. This CDR3 is built from 15 residues.

This clonotype came up a few times. A clone one base away is much larger, so this may be a read error. The genes are TRBV6-5 and TRBJ1-6; possibly TRBD1 for D (6 bases). Germline V gene lookup returns CDR1 MNHEY and CDR2 SVGAGI. The CDR3 loop spans 16 amino acids. Between the trimmed V and J ends, which lost 5 bases and 3 bases, there was a span of 14 bases. DNA for the CDR3: TGTGCCAGCAGTCACGACAGGTTCATCTATAATTCACCCCTCCACTTT. It is translated as CASSHDRFIYNSPLHF.

This clonotype has at least ten counts. This rearrangement joins TRBV5-4 to TRBJ2-2; 10 nucleotides match TRBD2. The V gene end was trimmed by 4 bases and the J gene end by 5 bases; junction bases not matched to a gene: 8. CDR1 and CDR2 (germline): SGHNT, YYREEE (reference sequence). This CDR3 has 16 amino acids. The CDR3 protein is CASSPRVSGRTGELFF. As DNA, the CDR3 is TGTGCCAGCAGCCCCCGTGTTAGCGGGAGGACCGGGGAGCTGTTTTTT.

The chain has TRBV6-1 and TRBJ2-1; 10 nucleotides line up with TRBD1. Germline V gene sequence: CDR1 MNHNS, CDR2 SASEGT. The junction had 5 bases not matched to a gene; V was cut back by 7 bases and J by 5 bases. The CDR3 spans 14 residues. The CDR3 is CASTRDRGNNEQFF. The DNA for the CDR3 is TGTGCCAGCACCCGGGACAGGGGTAACAATGAGCAGTTCTTC.

This clonotype was observed many times. The rearrangement links TRBV20-1 to TRBJ2-1; 7 bases agree with TRBD1. Germline assignment: CDR1 DFQATT and CDR2 SNEGSKA (reference sequence). There are 15 residues in the CDR3. V lost 5 bases to trimming and J lost 4 bases; unmatched junction nucleotides: 11. This chain's CDR3 is CSALGGDSSYNEQFF. The CDR3 coding sequence is TGCAGTGCTTTAGGTGGGGACAGCAGTTACAATGAGCAGTTCTTC.

In this sample, this clonotype turned up many times. The V gene is TRBV7-2, the J gene TRBJ1-3; D remains unclear. Trimming removed 1 base from V and 0 bases from J, with 7 bases in between. The CDR3 sequence is 15 residues long. The germline gives CDR1 SGHTA, CDR2 FQGNSA. The DNA for the CDR3 is TGTGCCAGCAGCTTAGACGGAGTCTCTGGAAACACCATATATTTT. Its protein is CASSLDGVSGNTIYF.

Concerning this clonotype: An end of the junction differs from the germline gene, which may be a read error. The chain recombines TRBV19 with TRBJ2-1; 8 bases are a match to TRBD1. The CDR3 loop spans 17 amino acids. Germline lookup yields CDR1 LNHDA and CDR2 SQIVND (reference sequence). The CDR3 nucleotides are TGTGCCAGTTGGGGACAGGTAGGCTTTAGCTCCTACAATGAGCAGTCCTTC. This translates into CASWGQVGFSSYNEQSF.

The chain uses TRBV7-3 and TRBJ2-1; tentatively, D is TRBD2 (7 bases). The CDR3 consists of 16 residues. Deletions cut 7 bases from V and 5 bases from J, with 21 bases between. Germline CDR1 is SGHTA and CDR2 is FQGTGA. The CDR3 loop reads CASIRGATGLDNEQFF. The CDR3, as DNA: TGTGCCAGCATACGGGGGGCGACAGGTTTGGACAATGAGCAGTTCTTC.

There are a few counts of this clonotype. The chain links TRBV14 to TRBJ2-4; 11 bases match TRBD1. Germline V gene data show CDR1 as SGHDN and CDR2 as FVKESK. The ends lost 4 bases at V and 8 bases at J; junction bases unmatched: 10. The CDR3 spans 16 residues. The CDR3 nucleotides read TGTGCCAGCAGCCGCCGGACAGGGGGCGAGGGGGACATTCAGTACTTC. The encoded protein is CASSRRTGGEGDIQYF.

In this sample, this clonotype turned up a few times. Since a much larger clone is just one base distant, this may be a read error. The J gene is TRBJ2-7, the V gene TRBV20-1; D uncertain. Germline CDR1 DFQATT, CDR2 SNEGSKA (reference sequence). The CDR3 covers 12 residues. The CDR3 DNA follows: TGCAGTGCTCGTCCGACTGGCTACGAGCCGTACTTC. Amino acid sequence: CSARPTGYEPYF.

This clonotype was seen at least ten times. CDR3 coding DNA: TGTGCCAGCAGTAAAGGAGACTATGGCTACACCTTC. It translates to CASSKGDYGYTF. The chain employs TRBV6-1 and TRBJ1-2; D unresolved. Trimming left V 5 bases short and J 3 bases short, with 7 bases between. The CDR3 sequence is 12 residues long. From germline, CDR1 is MNHNS and CDR2 SASEGT.

In this sample, this clonotype turned up many times. The CDR3 nucleotides are TGTGCCTGGACTGACGGCTTCTATGGCTACACCTTC. Protein: CAWTDGFYGYTF. V usage is TRBV30 and J usage is TRBJ1-2, with unresolved D. The CDR3 totals 12 residues. Germline CDR1 reads GTSNPN; CDR2 reads SVGIG (reference sequence). V was trimmed by 4 bases and J by 4 bases, leaving 10 bases between them.

The chain is built from TRBV25-1 and TRBJ1-6; TRBD1 matches 8 bases. CDR1 and CDR2 from the germline V gene are MGHDK and SYGVNS. This CDR3 has 16 residues. The CDR3 DNA reads TGTGCTAGAGTTCGGACAGGGAGCTCCTATAATTCACCCCTCCACTTT. It yields the protein CARVRTGSSYNSPLHF. Full variable domain (outside the CDR3, taken from reference TRBV25-1 and TRBJ1-6): EADIYQTPRYLVIGTGKKITLECSQTMGHDKMYWYQQDPGMELHLIHYSYGVNSTEKGDLSSESTVSRIRTEHFPLTLESARPSHTSQYLCARVRTGSSYNSPLHFGNGTRLTVT.

The sample holds many counts of this clonotype. The J gene is TRBJ2-1, the V gene TRBV6-5; 9 bases are a match to TRBD2. With V trimmed by 5 bases and J by 6 bases, 8 bases remained unmatched. Per the germline V gene, CDR1 is MNHEY and CDR2 is SVGAGI. The CDR3 has 15 residues. CDR3 coding DNA: TGTGCCAGCAGTCCCTTAGCGGGAGCGGGCAATGAGCAGTTCTTC. Its translation is CASSPLAGAGNEQFF.

Of note for this clonotype: One base away lies a much larger clone, so this may be a sequencing read error. The chain employs TRBV6-5 and TRBJ2-1; D remains unclear. The CDR3 totals 12 residues. The V end lost 10 bases, the J end lost 6 bases, and 13 bases lay between the germline ends. Germline-derived CDR1 and CDR2 are MNHEY and SVGAGI. CDR3 coding DNA: TGTGCCACTGACCGACCCGGCAATGAGCAGTTCTTC. Encoded protein: CATDRPGNEQFF.

In its sample, this clonotype was seen many times. J is TRBJ2-7 and V is TRBV28; tentative D call: TRBD2 (5 bases). Trimming cost V 1 base and J 2 bases, with 9 bases left between them. There are 14 residues in the CDR3. Germline V lookup: CDR1 MDHEN, CDR2 SYDVKM. The CDR3 coding sequence is TGTGCCAGCAGTTTATTGAACGGGGCCTACGAGCAGTACTTC. Protein sequence: CASSLLNGAYEQYF.